This T cell receptor (beta chain) was sequenced in a study of cytomegalovirus exposure and HLA in healthy donors. The CDR3 covers 14 residues. With V trimmed by 6 bases and J by 1 base, 3 bases remained unmatched. CDR1 and CDR2 from the germline V gene are MNHEY and SVGAGI. Vbeta (60) and Jbeta (13) primers were used in the PCR. Sequencing used immunoSEQ multiplex PCR; TCRdb keeps in-frame clones, though not all of them. Of 130,000 or so clones in the sample, nearly 80% were seen once. This sequence joins TRBV6-5 and TRBJ1-5, with 7 bases that match TRBD1. The sequence was obtained from a woman aged 35 to 49 in good health and CMV-seronegative. Material for sequencing was PBMCs. As DNA, the CDR3 is TGTGCCAGCAGCCTGGGACAGAGCAATCAGCCCCAGCATTTT. It specifies CASSLGQSNQPQHF.